This T cell receptor beta chain was captured by sequencing in a study of CD8 T cells in Susac syndrome. Regarding the study as a whole: As acknowledged by the study, its TCR sequencing and HLA analysis included a relatively small number of individuals.

With random hexamers, 0.5 to 1 ug RNA was reverse transcribed. TCRdb reprocessed the immunoSEQ multiplex PCR reads via MiXCR and lists one record per CDR3 protein. The sample has around 130,000 distinct CDR3 sequences, about 95% seen once; the top ten hold 0.095% to 0.14%. The CDR3 consists of 16 residues. J gave up 10 bases and V 6 bases, and 14 bases lay outside the gene matches. Germline V gene lookup returns CDR1 MDHEN and CDR2 SYDVKM. CD8+ and CD4+ T cells from blood underwent TCR beta sequencing. TEMRA cells were enriched by FACS, and CD4+ and CD8+ T cells were negatively isolated. About this clonotype itself: Its antigen remains unidentified.

The TCR sequence derives from a human donor with multiple sclerosis. The chain employs TRBV28 and TRBJ1-6; 8 bases map to TRBD1. Sample: CD4+ T cells from PBMCs. CDR3 in amino acids: CASRLTLTGVLSPLHF. The CDR3 DNA sequence: TGTGCCAGCAGACTAACCCTGACAGGGGTTCTCTCACCCCTCCACTTT.